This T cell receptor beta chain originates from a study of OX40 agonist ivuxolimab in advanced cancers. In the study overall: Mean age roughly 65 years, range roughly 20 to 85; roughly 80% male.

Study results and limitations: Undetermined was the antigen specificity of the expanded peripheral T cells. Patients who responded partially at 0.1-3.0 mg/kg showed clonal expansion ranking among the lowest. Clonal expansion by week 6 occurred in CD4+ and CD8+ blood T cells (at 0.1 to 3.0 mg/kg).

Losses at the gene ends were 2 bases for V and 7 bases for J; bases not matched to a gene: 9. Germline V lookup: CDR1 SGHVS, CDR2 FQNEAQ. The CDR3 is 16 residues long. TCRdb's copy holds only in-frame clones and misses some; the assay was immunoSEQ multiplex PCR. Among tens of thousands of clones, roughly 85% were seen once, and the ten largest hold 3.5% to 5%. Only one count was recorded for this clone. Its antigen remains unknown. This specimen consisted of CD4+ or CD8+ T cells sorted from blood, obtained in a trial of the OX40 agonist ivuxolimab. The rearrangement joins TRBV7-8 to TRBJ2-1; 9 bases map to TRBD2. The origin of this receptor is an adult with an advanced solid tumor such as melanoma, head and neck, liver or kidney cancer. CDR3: CASSLQHSGSWNEQFF. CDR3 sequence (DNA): TGTGCCAGCAGCTTACAACATAGCGGGAGTTGGAATGAGCAGTTCTTC. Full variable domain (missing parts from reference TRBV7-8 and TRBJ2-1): GAGVSQSPRYKVAKRGQDVALRCDPISGHVSLFWYQQALGQGPEFLTYFQNEAQLDKSGLPSDRFFAERPEGSVSTLKIQRTQQEDSAVYLCASSLQHSGSWNEQFFGPGTRLTVL.